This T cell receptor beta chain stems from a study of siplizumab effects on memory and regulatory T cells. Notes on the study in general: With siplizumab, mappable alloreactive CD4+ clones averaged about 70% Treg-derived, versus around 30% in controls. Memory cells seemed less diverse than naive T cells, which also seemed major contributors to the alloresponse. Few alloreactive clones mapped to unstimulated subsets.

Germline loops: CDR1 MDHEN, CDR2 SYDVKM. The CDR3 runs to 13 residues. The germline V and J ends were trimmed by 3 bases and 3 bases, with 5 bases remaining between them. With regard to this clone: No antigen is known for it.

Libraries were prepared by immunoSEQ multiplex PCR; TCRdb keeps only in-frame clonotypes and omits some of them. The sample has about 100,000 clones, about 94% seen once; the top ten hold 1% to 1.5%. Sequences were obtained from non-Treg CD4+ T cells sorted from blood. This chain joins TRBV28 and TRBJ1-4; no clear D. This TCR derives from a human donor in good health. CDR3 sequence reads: CASSFNANEKLFF. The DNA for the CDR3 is TGTGCCAGCAGTTTCAACGCTAATGAAAAACTGTTTTTT. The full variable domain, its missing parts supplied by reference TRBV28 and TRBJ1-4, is DVKVTQSSRYLVKRTGEKVFLECVQDMDHENMFWYRQDPGLGLRLIYFSYDVKMKEKGDIPEGYSVSREKKERFSLILESASTNQTSMYLCASSFNANEKLFFGSGTQLSVL.